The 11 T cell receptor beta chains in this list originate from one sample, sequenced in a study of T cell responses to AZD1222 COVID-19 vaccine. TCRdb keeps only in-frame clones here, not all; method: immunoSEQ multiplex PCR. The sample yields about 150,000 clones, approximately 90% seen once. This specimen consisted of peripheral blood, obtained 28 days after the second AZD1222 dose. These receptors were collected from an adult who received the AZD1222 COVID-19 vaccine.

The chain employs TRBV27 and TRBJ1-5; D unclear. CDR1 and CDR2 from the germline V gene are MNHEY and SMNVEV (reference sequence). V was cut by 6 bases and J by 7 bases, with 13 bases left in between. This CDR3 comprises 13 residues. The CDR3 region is CASSPSVEQPQHF. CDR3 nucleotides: TGTGCCAGCAGCCCCAGCGTCGAACAGCCCCAGCATTTT.

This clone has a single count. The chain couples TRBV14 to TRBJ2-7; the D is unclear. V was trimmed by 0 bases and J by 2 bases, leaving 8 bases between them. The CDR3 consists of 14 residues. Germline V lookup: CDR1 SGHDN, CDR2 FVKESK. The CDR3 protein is CASSQEVPPYEQYF. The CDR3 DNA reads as TGTGCCAGCAGCCAAGAGGTCCCCCCCTACGAGCAGTACTTC.

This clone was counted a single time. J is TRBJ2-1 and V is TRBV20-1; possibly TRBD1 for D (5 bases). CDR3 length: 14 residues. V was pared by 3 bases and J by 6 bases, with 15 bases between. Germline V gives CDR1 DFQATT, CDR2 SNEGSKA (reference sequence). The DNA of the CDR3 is TGCAGTGCTAGTGGCAGGGAAGGGGTCAATGAGCAGTTCTTC. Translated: CSASGREGVNEQFF.

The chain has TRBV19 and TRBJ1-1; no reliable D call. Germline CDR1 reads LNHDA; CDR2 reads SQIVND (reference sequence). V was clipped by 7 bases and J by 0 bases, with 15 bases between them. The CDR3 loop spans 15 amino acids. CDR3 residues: CASKISPGLNTEAFF. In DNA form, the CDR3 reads TGTGCCAGTAAGATCTCCCCCGGCCTGAACACTGAAGCTTTCTTT.

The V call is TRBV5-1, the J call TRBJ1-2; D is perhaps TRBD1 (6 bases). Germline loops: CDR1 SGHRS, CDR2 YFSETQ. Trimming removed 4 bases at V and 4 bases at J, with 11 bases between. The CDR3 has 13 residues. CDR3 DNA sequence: TGCGCCAGCAGCCAAGGGGGGGGCTATGGCTACACCTTC. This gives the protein CASSQGGGYGYTF. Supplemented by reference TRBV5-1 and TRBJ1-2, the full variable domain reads KAGVTQTPRYLIKTRGQQVTLSCSPISGHRSVSWYQQTPGQGLQFLFEYFSETQRNKGNFPGRFSGRQFSNSRSEMNVSTLELGDSALYLCASSQGGGYGYTFGSGTRLTVV.

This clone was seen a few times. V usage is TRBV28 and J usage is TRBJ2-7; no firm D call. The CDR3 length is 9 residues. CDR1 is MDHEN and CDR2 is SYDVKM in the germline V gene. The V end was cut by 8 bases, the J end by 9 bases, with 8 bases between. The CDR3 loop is CASGPSQYF. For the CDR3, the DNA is TGTGCCAGCGGCCCCTCGCAGTACTTC.

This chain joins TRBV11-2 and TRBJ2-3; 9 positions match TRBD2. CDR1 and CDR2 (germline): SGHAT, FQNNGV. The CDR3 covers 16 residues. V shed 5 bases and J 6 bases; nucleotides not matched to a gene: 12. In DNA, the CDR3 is TGTGCCAGCAGCACCTTCGCGGGAGGGCGGAGGGATACGCAGTATTTT. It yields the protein CASSTFAGGRRDTQYF.

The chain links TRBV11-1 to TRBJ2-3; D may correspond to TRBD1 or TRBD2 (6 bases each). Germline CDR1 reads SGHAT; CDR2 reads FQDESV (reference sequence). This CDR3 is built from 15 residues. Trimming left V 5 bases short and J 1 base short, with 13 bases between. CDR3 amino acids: CASSQLGGGTDTQYF. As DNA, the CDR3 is TGTGCCAGCAGCCAGCTGGGGGGCGGCACAGATACGCAGTATTTT.

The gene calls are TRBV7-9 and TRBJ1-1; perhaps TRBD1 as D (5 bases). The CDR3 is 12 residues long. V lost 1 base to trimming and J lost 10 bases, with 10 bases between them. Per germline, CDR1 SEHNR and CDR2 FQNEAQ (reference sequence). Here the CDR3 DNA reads TGTGCCAGCAGCTTAGTCAGGGAAGTAGCTTTCTTT. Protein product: CASSLVREVAFF.

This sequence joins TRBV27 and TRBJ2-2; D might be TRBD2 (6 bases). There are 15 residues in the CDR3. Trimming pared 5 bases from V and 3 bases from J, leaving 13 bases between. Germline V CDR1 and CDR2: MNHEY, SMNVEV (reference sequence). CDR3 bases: TGTGCCAGCAGTACAAGGGAGGTGGACACCGGGGAGCTGTTTTTT. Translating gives CASSTREVDTGELFF.

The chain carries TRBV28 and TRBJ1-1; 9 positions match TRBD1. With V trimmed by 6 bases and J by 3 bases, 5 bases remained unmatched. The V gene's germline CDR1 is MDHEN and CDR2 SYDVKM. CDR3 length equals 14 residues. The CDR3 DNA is TGTGCCAGCAGACAGGGGGCACGAGACACTGAAGCTTTCTTT. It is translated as CASRQGARDTEAFF.